This note documents a single TCR beta chain sequence. Its antigen remains undetermined. Base qualities are not at hand, and no much larger clone is one base apart. The 35 to 40 donors, aged roughly 6 to 95 years, were systemically healthy Caucasian individuals from Russia. Each donor gave approximately 9.3 milliliters of peripheral blood, collected into EDTA-treated Vacutainer tubes. Ficoll-Paque density-gradient centrifugation was used to isolate PBMCs, with at least 6.5 million per sample. Trizol reagent was used to extract total RNA from the PBMCs, yielding at least 5.5 micrograms per sample. The percentages of naive CD45RAhigh/CD27high T cells were determined by flow cytometry on a PBMC aliquot from every donor. The library came from 5' RACE. The sample was run on an Illumina HiSeq 2500. A second PCR of roughly 6 to 11 cycles was run with a J-beta primer mix and a sample-barcoded 5' primer. A template-switch 5' adaptor carrying 12 random nucleotides introduced a unique molecular identifier onto each TCR beta cDNA molecule. Each sample yielded at least 3 million CDR3-containing paired-end reads. All of the RNA was converted into first-strand cDNA using the Mint cDNA synthesis kit, with a TRBC-specific oligonucleotide serving as the primer. Following uracil-DNA glycosylase treatment, all cDNA underwent a first 18-cycle PCR with the universal primers M1SS and BC2_uni_R. As for how the authors treated the data: Normalization of each sample was performed by random selection of 1 million high-quality reads, each carrying a distinct molecular identifier. Reads with shared molecular identifiers were discarded instead of being binned into consensus sequences. CDR3 identification, clonotype clustering and error correction used MiTCR with a Q25 quality threshold and the strictest error-elimination algorithm. A nonparametric unseen species model with Euler transformation was used to estimate a lower bound on total TCR beta diversity. TCRdb reworked the public reads: Q25 trimming with fastp, MiXCR clone assembly, productive beta chains retained. Each entry merges the rows of one CDR3 protein and shows their most common DNA and genes. These V and J calls derive from TCRdb rather than the authors' analysis. Here the sample has about 1.4 million distinct CDR3 sequences; approximately 59% occur a single time. Jointly, the top ten make up more than 6% of the sample.

The data were obtained in a study of blood T cells in healthy people across ages (dated by TCRdb to the mid-2010s). Turning to the overall study: In model experiments, roughly one uniquely barcoded TCR beta cDNA molecule per two T cells was captured by template switching. The study measured age-related changes in TCR beta repertoire diversity using deep sequencing normalized with unique cDNA molecular identifiers. The donors were split into four age groups: young (average about 16 years), middle-aged (roughly 39), aged (about 56) and long-lived (more than 80). To avoid experimental bias, donors of different ages were spread randomly across the sequencing lanes. The study analyzed two additional independent replicas of 1 million unique cDNA reads from the same blood draw for two donors, one aged 18 to 30 and one aged 80 or older. Overall results and qualifications from the work: There was a strong correlation between observed TCR beta diversity and the percentage of naive T cells measured by flow cytometry. Bulk unsorted PBMC profiling prevented conclusive comparison of naive and antigen-experienced compartments. Observed TCR beta diversity per million T cells fell roughly linearly with age, and a significant reduction was already apparent by age around 36. Donor CMV infection status was unknown, potentially confounding age-related changes in expanded clonotypes. Estimates of total diversity from one million sequenced T cells were regarded as lower bounds and underestimates. The long-lived group showed more naive CD4+ T cells, fewer expanded clones and increased TCR diversity than the aged group, suggesting age selection.

The CDR3 runs 15 residues from the cysteine to the phenylalanine. Just the 45-base CDR3 DNA is kept, in frame starting at base 1. Via the germline V gene (reference sequence), CDR1 is SGHKS and CDR2 YYEKEE. V is cut by 6 bases and J by 5 bases, and the space between the germline ends is 17 bases. The receptor chain draws on TRBV5-5 and TRBJ1-4, with a weak D call of TRBD1 (6 bases match). The TCR sequence derives from a man aged 18 to 35 in good health. Sequenced material: blood. The nucleotide sequence is TGTGCCAGCACTACGTGGGGGGCGATAAATGAAAAACTGTTTTTT. The translation is CASTTWGAINEKLFF.